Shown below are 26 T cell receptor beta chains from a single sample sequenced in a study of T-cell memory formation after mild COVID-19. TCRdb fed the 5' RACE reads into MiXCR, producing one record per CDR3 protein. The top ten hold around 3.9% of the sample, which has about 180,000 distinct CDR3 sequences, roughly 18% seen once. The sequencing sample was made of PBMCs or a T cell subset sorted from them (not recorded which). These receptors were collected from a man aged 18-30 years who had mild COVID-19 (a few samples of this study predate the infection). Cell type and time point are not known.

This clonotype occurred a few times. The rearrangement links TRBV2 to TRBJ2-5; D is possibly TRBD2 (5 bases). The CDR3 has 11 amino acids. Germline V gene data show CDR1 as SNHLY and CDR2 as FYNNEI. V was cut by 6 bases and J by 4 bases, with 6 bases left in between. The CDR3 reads CASREGETQYF. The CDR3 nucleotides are TGTGCCAGCAGAGAGGGAGAGACCCAGTACTTC.

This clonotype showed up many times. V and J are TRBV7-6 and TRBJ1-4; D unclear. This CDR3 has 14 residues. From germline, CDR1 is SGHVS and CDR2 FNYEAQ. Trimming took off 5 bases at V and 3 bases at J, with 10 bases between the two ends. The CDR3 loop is CASSRWGANEKLFF. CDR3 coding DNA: TGTGCCAGCAGCCGTTGGGGAGCTAATGAAAAACTGTTTTTT.

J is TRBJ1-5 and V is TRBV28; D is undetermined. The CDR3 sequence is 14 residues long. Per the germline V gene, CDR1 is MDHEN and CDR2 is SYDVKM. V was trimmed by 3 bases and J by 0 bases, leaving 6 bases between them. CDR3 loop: CASSLTYSNQPQHF. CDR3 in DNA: TGTGCCAGCAGTTTGACATATAGCAATCAGCCCCAGCATTTT.

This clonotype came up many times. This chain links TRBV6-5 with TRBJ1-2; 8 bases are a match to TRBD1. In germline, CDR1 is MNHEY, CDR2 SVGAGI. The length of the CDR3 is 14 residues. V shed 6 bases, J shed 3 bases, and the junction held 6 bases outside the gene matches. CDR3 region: CASSRTGSHYGYTF. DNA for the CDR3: TGTGCCAGCAGCCGGACAGGGTCTCACTATGGCTACACCTTC.

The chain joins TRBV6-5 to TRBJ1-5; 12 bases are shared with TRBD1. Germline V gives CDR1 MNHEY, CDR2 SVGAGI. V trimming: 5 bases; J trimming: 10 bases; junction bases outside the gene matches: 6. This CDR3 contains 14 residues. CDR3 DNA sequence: TGTGCCAGCAGTGCCGGGACAGGGGGCAAACCCCAGCATTTT. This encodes CASSAGTGGKPQHF.

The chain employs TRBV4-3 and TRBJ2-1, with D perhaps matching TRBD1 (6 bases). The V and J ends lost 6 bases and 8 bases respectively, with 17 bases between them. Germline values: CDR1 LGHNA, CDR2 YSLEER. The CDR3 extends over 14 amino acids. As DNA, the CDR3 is TGCGCCAGCAGACCTAAGCCGGGACACGATGAGCAGTTCTTC. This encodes CASRPKPGHDEQFF.

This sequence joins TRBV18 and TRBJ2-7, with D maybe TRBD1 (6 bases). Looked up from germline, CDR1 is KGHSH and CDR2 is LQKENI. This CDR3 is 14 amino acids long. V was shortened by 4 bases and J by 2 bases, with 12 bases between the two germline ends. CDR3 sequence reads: CASSLADSPYEQYF. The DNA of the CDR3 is TGTGCCAGCTCACTCGCGGACAGTCCCTACGAGCAGTACTTC.

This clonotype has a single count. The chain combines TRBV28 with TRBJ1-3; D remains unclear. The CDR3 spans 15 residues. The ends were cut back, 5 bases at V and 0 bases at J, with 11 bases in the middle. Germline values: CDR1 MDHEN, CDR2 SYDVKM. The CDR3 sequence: CASSPLIGSGNTIYF. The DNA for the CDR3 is TGTGCCAGCAGTCCCTTAATTGGCTCTGGAAACACCATATATTTT.

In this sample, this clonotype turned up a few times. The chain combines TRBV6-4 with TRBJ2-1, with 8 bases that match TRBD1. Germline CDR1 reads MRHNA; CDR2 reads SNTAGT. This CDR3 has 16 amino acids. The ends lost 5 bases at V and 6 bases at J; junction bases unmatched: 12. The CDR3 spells CASSLFTGTGLNEQFF. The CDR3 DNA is TGTGCCAGCAGTCTCTTTACCGGGACAGGACTCAATGAGCAGTTCTTC.

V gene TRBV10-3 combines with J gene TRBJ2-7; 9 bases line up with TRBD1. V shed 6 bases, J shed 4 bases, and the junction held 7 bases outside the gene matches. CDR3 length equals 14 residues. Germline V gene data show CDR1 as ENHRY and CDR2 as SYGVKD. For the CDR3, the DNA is TGTGCCATCAGGGACAGGGGCCTGGGGTACGAGCAGTACTTC. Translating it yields CAIRDRGLGYEQYF.

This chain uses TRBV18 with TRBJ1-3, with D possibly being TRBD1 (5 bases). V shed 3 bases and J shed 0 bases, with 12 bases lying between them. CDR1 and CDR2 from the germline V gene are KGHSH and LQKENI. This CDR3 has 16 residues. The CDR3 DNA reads TGTGCCAGCTCACCCGACAGTCCTTTCTCTGGAAACACCATATATTTT. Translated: CASSPDSPFSGNTIYF.

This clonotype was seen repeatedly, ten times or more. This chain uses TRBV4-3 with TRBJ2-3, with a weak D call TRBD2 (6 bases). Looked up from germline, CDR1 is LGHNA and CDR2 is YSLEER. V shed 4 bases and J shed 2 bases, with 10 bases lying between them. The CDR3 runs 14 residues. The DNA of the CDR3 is TGCGCCAGCAGCCTGGGGACTTTCACAGATACGCAGTATTTT. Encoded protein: CASSLGTFTDTQYF.

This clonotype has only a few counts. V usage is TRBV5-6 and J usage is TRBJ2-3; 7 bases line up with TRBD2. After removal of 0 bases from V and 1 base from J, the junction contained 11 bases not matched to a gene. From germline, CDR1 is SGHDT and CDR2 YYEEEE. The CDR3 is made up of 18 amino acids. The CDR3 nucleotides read TGTGCCAGCAGCTTGGTCCTCGGGGACTACCGGGGCACAGATACGCAGTATTTT. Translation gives CASSLVLGDYRGTDTQYF.

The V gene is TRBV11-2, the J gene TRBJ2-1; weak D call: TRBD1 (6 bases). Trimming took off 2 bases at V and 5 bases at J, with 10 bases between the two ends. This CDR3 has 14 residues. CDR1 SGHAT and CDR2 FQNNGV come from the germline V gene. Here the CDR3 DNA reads TGTGCCAGCAGCTTAAATGGACAGAACAATGAGCAGTTCTTC. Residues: CASSLNGQNNEQFF.

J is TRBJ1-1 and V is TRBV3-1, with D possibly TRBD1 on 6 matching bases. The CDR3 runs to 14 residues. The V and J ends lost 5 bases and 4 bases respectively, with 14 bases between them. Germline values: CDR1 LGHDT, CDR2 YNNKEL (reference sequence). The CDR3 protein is CASSKQGGGTEAFF. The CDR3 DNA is TGTGCCAGCAGCAAACAGGGAGGTGGCACTGAAGCTTTCTTT.

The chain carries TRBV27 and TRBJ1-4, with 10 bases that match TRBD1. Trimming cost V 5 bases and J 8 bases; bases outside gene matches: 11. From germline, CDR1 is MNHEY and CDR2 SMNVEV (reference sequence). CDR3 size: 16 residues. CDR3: CASSLASGTGVEKLFF. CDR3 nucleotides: TGTGCCAGCAGTCTAGCCTCCGGGACAGGGGTCGAAAAACTGTTTTTT.

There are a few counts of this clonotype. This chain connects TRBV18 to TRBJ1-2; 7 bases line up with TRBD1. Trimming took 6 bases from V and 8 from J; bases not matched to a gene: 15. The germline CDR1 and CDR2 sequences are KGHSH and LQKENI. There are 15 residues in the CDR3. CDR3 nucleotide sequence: TGTGCCAGCTCTTACGACAGGGACTTTCCTCACGGCTACACCTTC. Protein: CASSYDRDFPHGYTF.

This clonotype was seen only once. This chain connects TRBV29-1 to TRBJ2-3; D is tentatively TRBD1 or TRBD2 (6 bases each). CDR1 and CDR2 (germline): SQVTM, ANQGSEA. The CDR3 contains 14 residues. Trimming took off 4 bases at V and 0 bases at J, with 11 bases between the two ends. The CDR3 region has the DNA TGCAGCGTTGCTGCGGGGACAAGCACAGATACGCAGTATTTT. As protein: CSVAAGTSTDTQYF.

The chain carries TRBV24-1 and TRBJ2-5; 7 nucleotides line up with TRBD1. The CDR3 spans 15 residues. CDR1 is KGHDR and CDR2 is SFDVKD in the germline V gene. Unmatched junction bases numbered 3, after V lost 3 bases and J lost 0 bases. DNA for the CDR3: TGTGCCACCAGTGATCCTACAGGGGACCAAGAGACCCAGTACTTC. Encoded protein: CATSDPTGDQETQYF.

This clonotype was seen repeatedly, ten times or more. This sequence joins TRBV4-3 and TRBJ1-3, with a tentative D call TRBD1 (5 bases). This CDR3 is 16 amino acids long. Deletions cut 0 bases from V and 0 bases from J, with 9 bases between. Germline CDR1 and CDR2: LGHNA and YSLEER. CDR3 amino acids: CASSQDSRGSGNTIYF. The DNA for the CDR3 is TGCGCCAGCAGCCAAGATTCTAGGGGCTCTGGAAACACCATATATTTT.

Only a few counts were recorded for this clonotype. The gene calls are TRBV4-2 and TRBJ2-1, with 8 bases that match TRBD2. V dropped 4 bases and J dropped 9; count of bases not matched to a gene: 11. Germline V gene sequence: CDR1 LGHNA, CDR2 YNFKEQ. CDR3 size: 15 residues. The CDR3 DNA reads TGTGCCAGCAGCCGCACGGGGGGGGGCCTTGTTGAGCAGTTCTTC. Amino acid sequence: CASSRTGGGLVEQFF.

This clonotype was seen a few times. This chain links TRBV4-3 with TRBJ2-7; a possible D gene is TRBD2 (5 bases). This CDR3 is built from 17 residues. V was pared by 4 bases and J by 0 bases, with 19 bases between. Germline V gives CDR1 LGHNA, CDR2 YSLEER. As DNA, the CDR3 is TGCGCCAGCAGCCGAGCGGTGGACCTTACTAGCTCCTACGAGCAGTACTTC. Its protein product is CASSRAVDLTSSYEQYF.

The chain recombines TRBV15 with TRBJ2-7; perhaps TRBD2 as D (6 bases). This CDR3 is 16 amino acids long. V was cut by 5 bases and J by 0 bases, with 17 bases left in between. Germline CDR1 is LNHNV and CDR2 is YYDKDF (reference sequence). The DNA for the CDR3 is TGTGCCACCAGCCCGAGCTTAGGAGGGTTCTCCTACGAGCAGTACTTC. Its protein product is CATSPSLGGFSYEQYF.

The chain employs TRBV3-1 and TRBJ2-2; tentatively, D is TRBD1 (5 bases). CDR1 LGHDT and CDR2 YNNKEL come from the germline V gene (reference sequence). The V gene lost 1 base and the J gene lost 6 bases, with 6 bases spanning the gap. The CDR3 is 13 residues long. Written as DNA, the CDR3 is TGTGCCAGCAGCCAAGGGGGCCCCGGGGAGCTGTTTTTT. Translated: CASSQGGPGELFF.

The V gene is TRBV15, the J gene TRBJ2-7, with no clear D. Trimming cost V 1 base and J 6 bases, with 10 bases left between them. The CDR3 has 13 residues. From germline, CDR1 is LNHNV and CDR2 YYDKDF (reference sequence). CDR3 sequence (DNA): TGTGCCACCAGCAGAGTTGGGGTGGCCGAGCAGTACGTC. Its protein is CATSRVGVAEQYV.

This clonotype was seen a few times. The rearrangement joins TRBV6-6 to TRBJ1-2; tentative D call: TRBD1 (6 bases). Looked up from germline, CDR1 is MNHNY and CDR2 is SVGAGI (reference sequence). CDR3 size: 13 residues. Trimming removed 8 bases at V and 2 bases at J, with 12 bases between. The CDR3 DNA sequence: TGTGCCAGCGGGGGGCAAAGGAACTATGGCTACACCTTC. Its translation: CASGGQRNYGYTF.